The sequence of this T cell receptor (beta chain) was determined in a study of identical twins. Study-level results: Abundant beta clonotypes from cord blood had fewer insertions, unlike memory repertoires, which showed none. Invariant MAIT and iNKT cells could partly confound zero-insertion analyses.

The CDR3 extends over 17 amino acids. Germline V gene data show CDR1 as LGHDT and CDR2 as YNNKEL (reference sequence). The V gene lost 1 base and the J gene lost 2 bases, with 17 bases spanning the gap. A template switching step contributed a universal primer site, while unique molecular identifiers were present in the cDNA. Each CDR3 protein is one row after TCRdb ran MiXCR on the 5' RACE reads. The sample has around 650,000 distinct CDR3 sequences; about 7% are singletons. This clonotype was counted between two and nine times. Its antigen is not identified. These same data were also listed under a study on yellow fever vaccine responses in identical twins.

The chain is built from TRBV3-1 and TRBJ1-1, with no clear D. The source material was PBMCs. The TCR comes from a woman in her late teens or twenties in good health. As DNA, the CDR3 is TGTGCCAGCAGCCAAGCTAGGGTCAGTGTCGGTAACACTGAAGCTTTCTTT. Translated: CASSQARVSVGNTEAFF.